This TCR beta chain emerged from a study of cytomegalovirus exposure and HLA in healthy donors. Turning to the study itself: Per a later analysis, the approximately 620 first-cohort and over 90 validation repertoires shared one platform.

As to this clone: Its antigen is currently unknown.

The V gene end was trimmed by 6 bases and the J gene end by 5 bases; junction bases not matched to a gene: 7. The V gene's germline CDR1 is MNHNY and CDR2 SVGAGI (reference sequence). The CDR3 totals 14 residues. Profiling relied on immunoSEQ multiplex PCR, and the TCRdb table lists in-frame clones only, not all of them. Here the sample spans approximately 170,000 clones, around four fifths being singletons. General study findings and limits: The majority of TCR sequences were rare, yet some public TCRs appeared in many donors. Both high specificity and high sensitivity reportedly marked the classifier's diagnosis of cytomegalovirus status.

This clonotype was obtained from a man younger than 45 in good health and CMV-seropositive. The rearrangement uses TRBV6-6 and TRBJ2-4; 7 bases map to TRBD1. The source material was PBMCs. The CDR3 nucleotides read TGTGCCAGCAGACAAGAGGGGGCACAAAACATTCAGTACTTC. Amino acid sequence: CASRQEGAQNIQYF.